The entry below describes one T cell receptor beta chain. This specimen belongs to a study of OX40 agonist ivuxolimab in advanced cancers. The CDR3 spans 17 residues. With 0 bases removed from V and 6 bases from J, the gap between germline ends came to 18 bases. In germline, CDR1 is MNHEY, CDR2 SMNVEV (reference sequence). The data were produced by immunoSEQ multiplex PCR, yet TCRdb's version contains in-frame clones alone and is incomplete. The data hold about 100,000 clones, with over 85% observed a single time. Sequenced material: CD4+ or CD8+ T cells sorted from blood, taken in a trial of the OX40 agonist ivuxolimab. This receptor was taken from an adult with an advanced solid tumor such as melanoma, head and neck, liver or kidney cancer. The chain uses TRBV27 and TRBJ1-5; D is possibly TRBD1 (6 bases). Here the CDR3 DNA reads TGTGCCAGCAGTTTATCGATTGGGGGGGGCGCTTTTCAGCCCCAGCATTTT. It specifies CASSLSIGGGAFQPQHF.